In its sample, the clone carrying this T cell receptor (beta chain) was seen a few times. What it binds is not known. These data originate in a study of post-analysis software for immune sequencing data. General study points: Roughly 5 TRBV segments (TRBV5-6, TRBV5-1 and TRBV20-1 among them) occurred more frequently in patients than in controls. Significantly decreased normalized Chao1 diversity was recorded for multiple sclerosis patients relative to controls.

TCR beta libraries were prepared from cDNA with unique molecular identifiers. TCRdb independently ran MiXCR on the PCR reads; one entry per CDR3 protein. The table lists about 200,000 distinct CDR3 sequences, over 25% of them singletons, with approximately 3.6% in the top ten. CDR3 length equals 14 residues. V was shortened by 7 bases and J by 6 bases, with 16 bases between the two germline ends. Germline values: CDR1 SGHKS, CDR2 YYEKEE (reference sequence). The sample was blood. The TCR was taken from a girl aged 2-17 years with multiple sclerosis. The V gene is TRBV5-5, the J gene TRBJ2-2; D is unclear. CDR3 amino acids: CASRVGVVPGELFF. CDR3 bases: TGTGCCAGCCGCGTTGGGGTCGTGCCCGGGGAGCTGTTTTTT.